Sequencing of this TCR beta chain was carried out in a study of T cell responses to AZD1222 COVID-19 vaccine. Findings of the study overall: Seropositivity was recorded at baseline in only 6 or 7 AZD1222 recipients. Sampling that yielded the repertoires occurred only after the peak T cell response. Targeting of unmutated variant regions was reportedly seen in nearly half of spike-specific TCRs. Spike-specific TCR breadth and depth went up after people got two AZD1222 doses.

Germline loops: CDR1 SNHLY, CDR2 FYNNEI. This CDR3 has 15 amino acids. V lost 6 bases, J lost 0 bases, and 4 bases stayed unmatched. Libraries were prepared by immunoSEQ multiplex PCR; TCRdb keeps only in-frame clonotypes and omits some of them. The table includes about 130,000 clones, approximately 93% detected once. Comment on this clone: The target antigen is unknown.

The receptor's source is an adult in good health. This rearrangement joins TRBV2 to TRBJ1-3, with TRBD1 matching 8 bases. The material sequenced was peripheral blood, taken on day 0 of AZD1222 vaccination. CDR3 nucleotides: TGTGCCAGCAGGGCGGACAGGGCCTCTGGAAACACCATATATTTT. Amino acids: CASRADRASGNTIYF.